The source of this TCR beta chain is a study of Ad26.COV2.S vaccination and SARS-CoV-2 variants. The wider study: Donor got 5x10^10 or 1x10^11 viral particles of Ad26.COV2.S.

Assay used: immunoSEQ multiplex PCR; TCRdb lists only in-frame clones, some missing. The top ten clones hold about 6.4% of a sample with 300,000 to 350,000 clones, about 88% of them seen once. CDR1 is SNHLY, CDR2 FYNNEI, per germline. CDR3 length: 13 amino acids. This sample's treatment: some 19 received Ad26.COV2.S at low or high dose, single or two shots; about 5 received placebo; per-sample allocation not given. After the first vaccine or placebo injection, samples were drawn on day 63. Based in Boston, the donor was an adult of 18-55 years. About this clone: Sequence at one end of the junction differs from germline and may be a read error.

This TCR came from a person between 18 and 59 years old who received the Ad26.COV2.S COVID-19 vaccine or a placebo. The chain couples TRBV2 to TRBJ1-1; unclear D gene. Sequenced here: peripheral blood, sampled in a trial of Ad26.COV2.S vaccine versus placebo. CDR3 region: CASSGERNSEAFF. DNA for the CDR3: TGTGCCAGCAGCGGGGAGAGGAACTCTGAAGCTTTCTTT.